One and the same sample provided the 14 T cell receptor beta chains below, sequenced in a study of identical twins. TCRdb redid the calling of the 5' RACE reads with MiXCR, one entry per CDR3 protein. The sample holds about 220,000 distinct CDR3 sequences; around 8% are singletons and the top ten take roughly 2%. This same sample was also taken into another study, of yellow fever vaccine responses in identical twins.

The sequenced material came from memory (CD45RO+) T cells sorted from blood. Source of these receptors: a woman aged 18-30 years in good health.

This clonotype was seen more than once but under ten times. The chain links TRBV12-3 or TRBV12-4 to TRBJ2-7; D gene uncertain. Deletions cut 5 bases from V and 0 bases from J, with 11 bases between. The CDR3 spans 14 residues. The CDR3 loop is CASSATQYSYEQYF. CDR3 sequence (DNA): TGTGCCAGCAGTGCGACTCAATACTCCTACGAGCAGTACTTC.

The V gene is TRBV6-2 or TRBV6-3, the J gene TRBJ2-1; TRBD2 agrees at 12 bases. Trimming took 6 bases from V and 6 from J; bases not matched to a gene: 9. The V gene's germline CDR1 is MNHEY and CDR2 SVGEGT. The CDR3 sequence is 16 residues long. The CDR3 coding sequence is TGTGCCAGCAGGCACCCCTCTAGCGGGGGGGCCAATGAGCAGTTCTTC. Protein sequence: CASRHPSSGGANEQFF.

This clonotype was counted many times. The V gene is TRBV12-3 or TRBV12-4, the J gene TRBJ1-5; 10 positions agree with TRBD1. The CDR3 loop spans 17 amino acids. V lost 6 bases, J lost 2 bases, and 10 bases stayed unmatched. The CDR3: CASSPSTGGSGNQPQHF. As DNA, the CDR3 is TGTGCCAGCAGCCCTTCGACAGGGGGCTCGGGCAATCAGCCCCAGCATTTT.

The rearrangement links TRBV6-1 to TRBJ2-7; the match to TRBD2 covers 10 bases. CDR1 and CDR2 from the germline V gene are MNHNS and SASEGT. The V gene end was trimmed by 6 bases and the J gene end by 0 bases; junction bases not matched to a gene: 14. This CDR3 is built from 18 residues. DNA of the CDR3: TGTGCCAGCAGCCCATTGGGGCTAGCGGGAGCGTCCTCCTACGAGCAGTACTTC. Its protein product is CASSPLGLAGASSYEQYF.

In its sample, this clonotype was seen a few times. The chain employs TRBV6-2 or TRBV6-3 and TRBJ2-7; tentative D call: TRBD2 (6 bases). CDR1 and CDR2 (germline): MNHEY, SVGEGT. V shed 0 bases and J shed 2 bases, with 11 bases lying between them. The CDR3 runs to 15 residues. CDR3 coding DNA: TGTGCCAGCAGTTACTCCGATAGCGGAACCTACGAGCAGTACTTC. Protein product: CASSYSDSGTYEQYF.

This clonotype was observed a handful of times. This chain uses TRBV10-3 with TRBJ1-5, with D perhaps TRBD1 (5 bases). V was cut by 0 bases and J by 4 bases, with 10 bases left in between. In germline, CDR1 is ENHRY, CDR2 SYGVKD. This CDR3 comprises 15 residues. CDR3 bases: TGTGCCATCAGTGAGTCGGGGCAGGGTAATCAGCCCCAGCATTTT. Its protein product is CAISESGQGNQPQHF.

This clonotype has only a few counts. This chain joins TRBV6-2 or TRBV6-3 and TRBJ2-5; TRBD2 might be the D (6 bases). The CDR3 is made up of 14 amino acids. Trimming removed 3 bases from V and 2 bases from J, with 10 bases in between. Germline assignment: CDR1 MNHEY and CDR2 SVGEGT. CDR3 DNA: TGTGCCAGCAGTTATTCGACTAGGCAAGAGACCCAGTACTTC. Translated: CASSYSTRQETQYF.

This clonotype was counted ten times or more. This sequence joins TRBV12-3 or TRBV12-4 and TRBJ1-6; 9 bases align to TRBD1. J lost 7 bases, V lost 5 bases, and 3 bases had no gene match. CDR3 length: 14 amino acids. The CDR3 region is CASSPGTGNSPLHF. Written as DNA, the CDR3 is TGTGCCAGCAGTCCCGGGACAGGGAATTCACCCCTCCACTTT.

This clonotype was observed a few times. This chain uses TRBV12-3 or TRBV12-4 with TRBJ1-4; 7 nucleotides agree with TRBD1. The trim removed 6 bases at V and 7 bases at J, leaving 14 bases unmatched. This CDR3 contains 16 residues. DNA for the CDR3: TGTGCCAGCAGCCCCCGAGGGGGCGATTCTGGTGAAAAACTGTTTTTT. It encodes CASSPRGGDSGEKLFF.

This clonotype was counted ten times or more. The chain carries TRBV12-3 or TRBV12-4 and TRBJ2-1; tentative D call: TRBD1 (6 bases). The CDR3 runs to 12 residues. V lost 5 bases, J lost 10 bases, and 12 bases lay in between. In DNA, the CDR3 is TGTGCCAGCAGTCAAACAGGGTGGGAGCAGTTCTTC. It specifies CASSQTGWEQFF.

This clonotype was observed at least ten times. V gene TRBV5-5 combines with J gene TRBJ2-3, with D possibly called TRBD1 or TRBD2 (5 bases each). The germline gives CDR1 SGHKS, CDR2 YYEKEE (reference sequence). V was cut by 7 bases and J by 4 bases, with 22 bases left in between. The CDR3 extends over 16 amino acids. CDR3 DNA: TGTGCCAGCTCGGCAGGGAGAGGGGTGATAGCAGATACGCAGTATTTT. The encoded protein is CASSAGRGVIADTQYF.

This clonotype is a singleton in its sample. The chain joins TRBV19 to TRBJ2-3; D is perhaps TRBD2 (5 bases). This CDR3 is 15 amino acids long. Germline V gene sequence: CDR1 LNHDA, CDR2 SQIVND (reference sequence). V was trimmed by 7 bases and J by 2 bases, leaving 16 bases between them. The DNA of the CDR3 is TGTGCCAGTACCCAGAATGGAGCGGTCACAGATACGCAGTATTTT. Translating it yields CASTQNGAVTDTQYF.

V usage is TRBV6-5 and J usage is TRBJ2-2; a weak D match, TRBD1 (5 bases). The germline CDR1 and CDR2 sequences are MNHEY and SVGAGI. The CDR3 totals 14 residues. V was clipped by 6 bases and J by 1 base, with 9 bases between them. CDR3 residues: CASSYDRNTGELFF. CDR3 DNA sequence: TGTGCCAGCAGCTACGACAGGAACACCGGGGAGCTGTTTTTT.

This clonotype has a handful of counts. CDR3 bases: TGCAGTGCTCGCGGGGAGAAGAACACCGGGGAGCTGTTTTTT. This gives the protein CSARGEKNTGELFF. The gene calls are TRBV20-1 and TRBJ2-2, with D tentatively TRBD2 (6 bases). This CDR3 contains 14 residues. Germline V gives CDR1 DFQATT, CDR2 SNEGSKA (reference sequence). V was cut by 5 bases and J by 1 base, with 11 bases left in between.